This entry features one T cell receptor (beta chain) sequence. Antigen specificity is unknown. A much bigger clone sits one base away, suggesting this may be a read error. Since the CDR3 does not end with the conserved phenylalanine or tryptophan, this likely comes from a read error. The CDR3 covers 15 residues. Trimming shortened V by 8 bases and J by 2 bases, and 19 bases separated the two germline ends. CDR1 is SNHLY and CDR2 is FYNNEI in the germline V gene. Time point noted: persistent/refractory GD, antithyroid drugs over 5 years with positive TRAb. The TCR library was made from RNA extracted from PBMCs. These data originate in a study of regulatory T cells in long-lasting Graves disease. Turning to the study itself: A definition of persistent Graves' disease required over 5 years of antithyroid drugs plus positive TSH receptor antibodies. General observations from the study: New patients shared 750 to 1,000 public clonotypes, fewer than the approximately 3,000 shared by persistent patients. When disease was persistent, TRBV28, TRBJ1-2 and TRBJ2-5 were the favored segments.

Arm-PCR with iRepertoire HTBI primers amplified the CDR3 regions for these TCR beta libraries. TCRdb re-analysed the multiplex PCR reads in MiXCR, keeping a single row per CDR3 protein. This sample has a few hundred thousand distinct CDR3 sequences, with less than 25% found just once. This sample comprised peripheral blood mononuclear cells (PBMCs), obtained when the disease was refractory, from a patient treated with antithyroid drugs. The chain uses TRBV2 and TRBJ2-7, with D possibly matching TRBD2 (6 bases). This TCR was sampled from a female donor with Graves disease. CDR3: CASAPNSGNTYEQYL. In nucleotides, the CDR3 is TGTGCCAGCGCACCCAATAGCGGCAACACCTACGAGCAGTACCTC.